In this sample, the clone carrying this T cell receptor beta chain turned up a few times. The antigen is unknown. This sample is drawn from a study of human T cells and chemical hapten exposure. Study results and caveats: In comparison with controls, expanded TCRs gave rise to a significantly larger number of large CDR3 similarity clusters.

TCRdb reprocessed the RACE reads with MiXCR, giving one entry per CDR3 protein. The sample has some 110,000 distinct CDR3 sequences, approximately 10% seen once. Time point noted: patch test 3, about 24 weeks after DPC sensitization. This sample's treatment: therapeutic diphenylcyclopropenone sensitization with weekly scalp DPC. The sample here was whole blood, taken in connection with sensitization to the hapten diphenylcyclopropenone (DPC). This clonotype originated in a woman between 45 and 60 years old with alopecia areata. Some clones in this sample may be carry-over from other donors' samples.

The CDR3 sequence is CASSSSVAGAETQYF. For the CDR3, the DNA is TGTGCCAGCAGTTCCTCAGTAGCGGGAGCGGAGACCCAGTACTTC. This chain connects TRBV6-2 or TRBV6-3 to TRBJ2-5, with 9 nucleotides matching TRBD2. CDR3 size: 15 residues. After removal of 4 bases from V and 5 bases from J, the junction contained 8 bases not matched to a gene. CDR1 and CDR2 (germline): MNHEY, SVGEGT.